A single sample gave rise to the 21 T cell receptor beta chains below, sequenced in a study of CXCR3-negative and CXCR3-positive naive CD8 T cells. Antigen specificity for these receptors is unknown. All TRB cDNA libraries came from 5' RACE performed with UMI labels. TCRdb reanalyzed the 5' RACE reads, giving one entry per CDR3 protein sequence and no DNA. The data show 85,000 to 120,000 distinct CDR3 sequences, and the top ten clones hold more than 0.3%. Overall study findings and caveats: Naive cells positive for CXCR3 carried more hydrophobic TRB CDR3s than CXCR3-negative ones.

Sample: naive CXCR3+ CD8+ T cells from blood. Subset reported: CD45RO-CCR7+CD27+CD95- naive CD8+ T cells expressing CXCR3 (TNR3+). Receptors originate from a human donor in good health. Some clones in this sample may be carry-over from other donors' samples.

The rearrangement links TRBV4-2 to TRBJ2-5; TCRdb picks TRBD2, but there is no DNA to check that call. Per the germline V gene, CDR1 is LGHNA and CDR2 is YNFKEQ. The CDR3 is 17 amino acids. This CDR3 reads CASSQERAGTLQETQYF.

The rearrangement joins TRBV6-1 to TRBJ2-5; there is no DNA to check the TCRdb D call of TRBD1. The CDR3 totals 14 residues. Germline V lookup: CDR1 MNHNS, CDR2 SASEGT. CDR3: CASRPGGEEETQYF.

CDR3 protein: CASSMDSSKEETQYF. The V call is TRBV5-6, the J call TRBJ2-5. This CDR3 is 15 amino acids long. Germline CDR1 SGHDT, CDR2 YYEEEE.

The chain carries TRBV20-1 and TRBJ2-7; TCRdb reports TRBD1, a call that lacks DNA to check it against. CDR1 and CDR2 from the germline V gene are DFQATT and SNEGSKA (reference sequence). The CDR3 length is 16 residues. The CDR3 sequence is CSARDRQGAGIYEQYF.

V gene TRBV19 combines with J gene TRBJ1-1; TCRdb's assignment of TRBD1 cannot be checked, as there is no DNA. Germline V gene data show CDR1 as LNHDA and CDR2 as SQIVND (reference sequence). CDR3 length equals 15 residues. CDR3 sequence reads: CASGPRTGPNTEAFF.

V and J are TRBV6-5 and TRBJ2-7; the TRBD2 assignment by TCRdb is unverifiable without DNA. The germline V gene has CDR1 MNHEY and CDR2 SVGAGI. The CDR3 runs to 16 residues. This chain's CDR3 is CASSYSMASGGYEQYF.

The gene calls are TRBV20-1 and TRBJ2-1; the D call from TCRdb, TRBD2, cannot be confirmed without DNA. Germline V gives CDR1 DFQATT, CDR2 SNEGSKA (reference sequence). The CDR3 consists of 15 residues. CDR3: CSARDLGGGAHEQFF.

J is TRBJ2-7 and V is TRBV27; absent DNA, TCRdb's TRBD2 call cannot be checked. Germline V gene lookup returns CDR1 MNHEY and CDR2 SMNVEV (reference sequence). This CDR3 is built from 15 residues. The CDR3 loop is CASSLEGIGTYEQYF.

Here the CDR3 reads CASSSGTGGYEQYF. V and J are TRBV6-5 and TRBJ2-7; with no DNA, the TCRdb D assignment of TRBD1 cannot be verified. CDR1 and CDR2 from the germline V gene are MNHEY and SVGAGI. This CDR3 comprises 14 residues.

The rearrangement links TRBV7-9 to TRBJ2-7; the D call of TRBD1 rests on TCRdb alone, since no DNA is present to check it. CDR3 size: 12 residues. Germline loops: CDR1 SEHNR, CDR2 FQNEAQ (reference sequence). This CDR3 reads CASSHQGGEQYF.

The gene calls are TRBV29-1 and TRBJ2-1; checking the TCRdb D call of TRBD1 is not possible without DNA. This CDR3 contains 14 residues. Germline V gene lookup returns CDR1 SQVTM and CDR2 ANQGSEA. CDR3 sequence reads: CSAKSRDNYNEQFF.

The chain recombines TRBV25-1 with TRBJ2-1. Germline V lookup: CDR1 MGHDK, CDR2 SYGVNS. This CDR3 has 18 residues. This CDR3 is CASSECMLRSRSYNEQFF.

The V call is TRBV4-3, the J call TRBJ1-1. This CDR3 has 15 residues. The germline V gene has CDR1 LGHNA and CDR2 YSLEER. The CDR3 loop reads CASSQGRDWGTEAFF.

This chain connects TRBV5-5 to TRBJ2-5. This CDR3 region has 15 residues. CDR1 is SGHKS, CDR2 YYEKEE, per germline (reference sequence). The CDR3 sequence is CASSLMGNPQETQYF.

This rearrangement joins TRBV10-3 to TRBJ2-1; TCRdb lists TRBD1, though no DNA is available to test this call. Germline-derived CDR1 and CDR2 are ENHRY and SYGVKD. This CDR3 has 15 amino acids. This CDR3 is CAISGGGAHYNEQFF.

The chain uses TRBV6-1 and TRBJ2-7; the D gene TCRdb calls, TRBD1, cannot be checked with no DNA. CDR3 size: 14 residues. In germline, CDR1 is MNHNS, CDR2 SASEGT. The CDR3 protein is CASQGTGISYEQYF.

Here the CDR3 reads CASSLPQGTGDTEAFF. The chain links TRBV11-2 to TRBJ1-1; TCRdb returns TRBD1, unconfirmable since there is no DNA. Germline V gene sequence: CDR1 SGHAT, CDR2 FQNNGV. This CDR3 contains 16 residues.

The chain has TRBV21-1 and TRBJ2-3. TRBV21-1 is recorded as a pseudogene. The CDR3 sequence is 14 residues long. CDR3: CASSHRMRTDTQYF.

J is TRBJ1-1 and V is TRBV7-2; as DNA is missing, the TRBD1 call by TCRdb cannot be tested. The CDR3 extends over 13 amino acids. Germline CDR1 and CDR2: SGHTA and FQGNSA. CDR3: CASSSEGATEAFF.

The rearrangement uses TRBV12-5 and TRBJ2-1; there is no DNA to check the TCRdb D call of TRBD1. Germline V gives CDR1 LGHNT, CDR2 FRNRAP. The CDR3 is 16 residues long. The CDR3 protein is CASGLVLGTGEDEQFF.

The chain carries TRBV2 and TRBJ2-1; the D call from TCRdb, TRBD2, cannot be confirmed without DNA. This CDR3 has 14 amino acids. Germline assignment: CDR1 SNHLY and CDR2 FYNNEI. CDR3: CATATGTGYNEQFF. Looking up the rest from reference TRBV2 and TRBJ2-1 gives the full variable domain: EPEVTQTPSHQVTQMGQEVILRCVPISNHLYFYWYRQILGQKVEFLVSFYNNEISEKSEIFDDQFSVERPDGSNFTLKIRSTKLEDSAMYFCATATGTGYNEQFFGPGTRLTVL.